The 26 T cell receptor beta chains given below trace back to one sample, sequenced in a study of blood T cell repertoires in COVID-19. The data were produced by immunoSEQ multiplex PCR, yet TCRdb's version contains in-frame clones alone and is incomplete. Of roughly 350,000 clones listed, around 90% were seen once; the top ten hold roughly 3%. The sequencing sample was made of peripheral blood. The origin of the receptors is a woman aged 18-29 years who had recovered from COVID-19.

The J gene is TRBJ1-4, the V gene TRBV5-1, with 7 bases aligning to TRBD1. CDR1 is SGHRS and CDR2 is YFSETQ in the germline V gene. After removal of 5 bases from V and 3 bases from J, the junction contained 13 bases not matched to a gene. The CDR3 has 17 residues. The CDR3 sequence is CASRPLLTGTANEKLFF. The DNA of the CDR3 is TGCGCCAGCAGACCACTACTGACCGGGACAGCTAATGAAAAACTGTTTTTT.

The chain joins TRBV19 to TRBJ2-3; 7 bases are shared with TRBD1. Germline V CDR1 and CDR2: LNHDA, SQIVND (reference sequence). V shed 7 bases, J shed 0 bases, and the junction held 10 bases outside the gene matches. This CDR3 spans 16 amino acids. The CDR3 is CASTGDSHPSTDTQYF. The CDR3 DNA reads TGTGCCAGTACCGGGGACAGCCACCCTAGCACAGATACGCAGTATTTT. Looking up the rest from reference TRBV19 and TRBJ2-3 gives the full variable domain: DGGITQSPKYLFRKEGQNVTLSCEQNLNHDAMYWYRQDPGQGLRLIYYSQIVNDFQKGDIAEGYSVSREKKESFPLTVTSAQKNPTAFYLCASTGDSHPSTDTQYFGPGTRLTVL.

The V call is TRBV5-1, the J call TRBJ2-2, with TRBD2 matching over 10 bases. Germline lookup yields CDR1 SGHRS and CDR2 YFSETQ. V dropped 3 bases and J dropped 5; count of bases not matched to a gene: 4. This CDR3 region has 15 residues. The CDR3 region has the DNA TGCGCCAGCAGCTCTAGCGGGAGATTTACCGGGGAGCTGTTTTTT. It translates to CASSSSGRFTGELFF.

V is TRBV6-2 or TRBV6-3 and J is TRBJ1-5; maybe TRBD1 (5 bases). Germline V gene lookup returns CDR1 MNHEY and CDR2 SVGEGT. Trimming took off 6 bases at V and 7 bases at J, with 13 bases between the two ends. The CDR3 consists of 13 residues. The CDR3 spells CASSIGQGQPQHF. The DNA of the CDR3 is TGTGCCAGCAGCATAGGCCAGGGCCAGCCCCAGCATTTT.

The chain couples TRBV24-1 to TRBJ2-4; D unclear. The CDR3 has 12 amino acids. V lost 2 bases, J lost 9 bases, and 7 bases lay in between. The germline CDR1 and CDR2 sequences are KGHDR and SFDVKD. CDR3 protein: CATSDSFGIQYF. CDR3 coding DNA: TGTGCCACCAGTGATTCCTTCGGCATTCAGTACTTC.

The chain joins TRBV7-2 to TRBJ1-2; maybe TRBD1 (5 bases). Germline V CDR1 and CDR2: SGHTA, FQGNSA. The V gene lost 4 bases and the J gene lost 8 bases, with 14 bases spanning the gap. The CDR3 totals 13 residues. The CDR3 nucleotides are TGTGCCAGCAGCTCCCAGGGAATTGCGGGCTACACCTTC. Protein: CASSSQGIAGYTF.

The genes are TRBV7-9 and TRBJ1-3; D perhaps matches TRBD1 (6 bases). Per the germline V gene, CDR1 is SEHNR and CDR2 is FQNEAQ (reference sequence). V was pared by 5 bases and J by 2 bases, with 16 bases between. The CDR3 length is 16 residues. The CDR3 sequence is CASSAPDSGAGNTIYF. In DNA, the CDR3 is TGTGCCAGCAGCGCCCCGGACAGTGGAGCTGGAAACACCATATATTTT.

The chain combines TRBV25-1 with TRBJ1-2; no clear D. Germline V lookup: CDR1 MGHDK, CDR2 SYGVNS. The CDR3 totals 13 residues. The germline V and J ends were trimmed by 8 bases and 0 bases, with 10 bases remaining between them. The chain's CDR3 is CASALGTNYGYTF. The DNA of the CDR3 is TGTGCCAGCGCCCTCGGGACTAACTATGGCTACACCTTC.

The chain uses TRBV21-1 and TRBJ1-1; the table's D gene call, TRBD1, was not cross checked with the DNA. TRBV21-1 is tagged as a pseudogene. The CDR3 length is 16 residues. As DNA, the CDR3 is TGTGCCAGCACCCACACAGGGGCATGTTTCAGCACTGAAGCTTTCTTT. Encoded protein: CASTHTGACFSTEAFF.

The rearrangement uses TRBV18 and TRBJ1-3; D not resolved. Looked up from germline, CDR1 is KGHSH and CDR2 is LQKENI. The CDR3 consists of 15 residues. Trimming took off 2 bases at V and 5 bases at J, with 13 bases between the two ends. The CDR3 DNA reads TGTGCCAGCTCACCAGTCTCCGGGGATAGAAACACCATATATTTT. It specifies CASSPVSGDRNTIYF.

This clone was picked up a small number of times. This chain uses TRBV10-3 with TRBJ1-6; D may be TRBD1 (5 bases). CDR1 is ENHRY and CDR2 is SYGVKD in the germline V gene. V lost 6 bases, J lost 5 bases, and 14 bases lay in between. The CDR3 is 15 amino acids. The CDR3 nucleotides are TGTGCCATCAGCCCGGGGGACCTACATAATTCACCCCTCCACTTT. This translates into CAISPGDLHNSPLHF.

The chain carries TRBV11-2 and TRBJ1-5; D ambiguous. Germline V gives CDR1 SGHAT, CDR2 FQNNGV. This CDR3 has 12 amino acids. Trimming took off 4 bases at V and 4 bases at J, with 5 bases between the two ends. The CDR3, as DNA: TGTGCCAGCAGCTCAAATAATCAGCCCCAGCATTTT. Translating it yields CASSSNNQPQHF.

The chain has TRBV30 and TRBJ1-5; D is perhaps TRBD1 (5 bases). V lost 2 bases and J lost 6, with 17 bases in between. CDR1 is GTSNPN, CDR2 SVGIG, per germline (reference sequence). The CDR3 runs to 15 residues. The CDR3 nucleotides are TGTGCCTGGAGTCGATTTGATGTCGGGGGTCAGCCCCAGCATTTT. Translation: CAWSRFDVGGQPQHF.

The chain links TRBV18 to TRBJ2-1; D may be TRBD1 (5 bases). CDR3 length equals 13 residues. Germline-derived CDR1 and CDR2 are KGHSH and LQKENI. Trimming pared 2 bases from V and 9 bases from J, leaving 11 bases between. The CDR3 loop reads CASSPSREGEQFF. The CDR3 nucleotides read TGTGCCAGCTCACCATCCAGGGAAGGTGAGCAGTTCTTC.

This clone was detected only once. The V call is TRBV10-2, the J call TRBJ2-1, with 14 bases aligning to TRBD2. CDR3 length: 16 amino acids. Germline CDR1 reads WSHSY; CDR2 reads SAAADI. The junction had 8 bases not matched to a gene; V was cut back by 4 bases and J by 9 bases. DNA for the CDR3: TGCGCCAGCAGTGGTCGACTAGCGGGAGGGGGGGGTGAGCAGTTCTTC. It translates to CASSGRLAGGGGEQFF.

The CDR3 DNA is TGCGCCAGCAGCCTCGACCCCACGGGGGAGCAGTACGTC. This encodes CASSLDPTGEQYV. V and J are TRBV4-1 and TRBJ2-7, with TRBD2 as a possible D gene (5 bases). CDR1 is MGHRA and CDR2 is YSYEKL in the germline V gene. V shed 4 bases and J shed 7 bases, with 14 bases lying between them. This CDR3 is built from 13 residues.

The CDR3: CASSEGARSAEAFF. The DNA of the CDR3 is TGTGCCAGCAGTGAAGGGGCACGGTCGGCTGAAGCTTTCTTT. The chain carries TRBV25-1 and TRBJ1-1, with a possible D match to TRBD1 (5 bases). CDR1 is MGHDK and CDR2 is SYGVNS in the germline V gene. Trimming pared 2 bases from V and 6 bases from J, leaving 13 bases between. This CDR3 has 14 amino acids.

The chain has TRBV24-1 and TRBJ2-5; the D gene is possibly TRBD1 (5 bases). Trimming stripped 3 bases from V and 6 bases from J, with 13 bases between. Germline CDR1 KGHDR, CDR2 SFDVKD. The length of the CDR3 is 14 residues. This CDR3 reads CATSDRDSMKTQYF. As DNA, the CDR3 is TGTGCCACCAGTGATCGAGACAGTATGAAGACCCAGTACTTC.

The CDR3 sequence is CASSEGTAEGETQYF. The CDR3 DNA reads TGTGCCAGCAGTGAGGGGACAGCCGAGGGGGAGACCCAGTACTTC. This sequence joins TRBV2 and TRBJ2-5; 7 nucleotides line up with TRBD1. V was clipped by 3 bases and J by 5 bases; unmatched bases: 9. Germline V lookup: CDR1 SNHLY, CDR2 FYNNEI. The CDR3 length is 15 residues.

The V gene is TRBV11-3, the J gene TRBJ1-4; 9 bases align to TRBD1. V lost 3 bases and J lost 7; bases outside the gene matches: 6. The CDR3 covers 15 residues. Per germline, CDR1 SGHNT and CDR2 YENEEA. The CDR3 spells CASSFSGQGGEKLFF. In nucleotides, the CDR3 is TGTGCCAGCAGCTTTTCGGGACAGGGTGGTGAAAAACTGTTTTTT.

This clone was recorded once. This sequence joins TRBV24-1 and TRBJ1-2; TRBD1 agrees at 7 bases. From germline, CDR1 is KGHDR and CDR2 SFDVKD. Trimming removed 3 bases from V and 8 bases from J; junction bases left unmatched: 11. This CDR3 contains 15 residues. The CDR3 nucleotides read TGTGCCACCAGTGATAACAGGGGAAGGGCGCAGGGCTACACCTTC. Translation gives CATSDNRGRAQGYTF.

The J gene is TRBJ2-1, the V gene TRBV29-1; 11 positions agree with TRBD2. CDR1 is SQVTM and CDR2 is ANQGSEA in the germline V gene. This CDR3 spans 18 amino acids. V lost 0 bases and J lost 5; bases outside the gene matches: 12. CDR3 protein: CSVEDTTSGNWGNNEQFF. In DNA, the CDR3 is TGCAGCGTTGAAGATACGACTAGCGGGAATTGGGGGAACAATGAGCAGTTCTTC.

The rearrangement uses TRBV5-6 and TRBJ1-1, with 7 bases aligning to TRBD1. V dropped 4 bases and J dropped 0; count of bases not matched to a gene: 3. Germline V CDR1 and CDR2: SGHDT, YYEEEE. This CDR3 comprises 14 residues. CDR3 nucleotide sequence: TGTGCCAGCAGCATGACAGGGATGAACACTGAAGCTTTCTTT. It codes for CASSMTGMNTEAFF.

V usage is TRBV7-8 and J usage is TRBJ1-6, with D possibly TRBD1 on 5 matching bases. There are 14 residues in the CDR3. Trimming took off 0 bases at V and 10 bases at J, with 10 bases between the two ends. Germline V gene sequence: CDR1 SGHVS, CDR2 FQNEAQ. Here the CDR3 DNA reads TGTGCCAGCAGCTTAGCGGGGACTCGGTCACCCCTCCACTTT. This codes for CASSLAGTRSPLHF.

The genes are TRBV30 and TRBJ1-1; 8 nucleotides match TRBD1. CDR1 and CDR2 from the germline V gene are GTSNPN and SVGIG (reference sequence). This CDR3 contains 14 residues. CDR3 sequence: CAITGTGLNTEAFF. The CDR3 coding sequence is TGTGCTATCACCGGGACAGGCCTGAACACTGAAGCTTTCTTT.

The V and J genes are TRBV4-3 and TRBJ1-1; 9 bases match TRBD1. The CDR3 is made up of 13 amino acids. V shed 8 bases and J 3 bases; nucleotides not matched to a gene: 4. Germline V gene sequence: CDR1 LGHNA, CDR2 YSLEER. The chain's CDR3 is CASRRTGDTEAFF. CDR3 in DNA: TGCGCCAGCCGCAGGACAGGGGACACTGAAGCTTTCTTT.